The text below deals with one TCR beta chain. This clonotype occurred many times. Which antigen it targets is not known. Base qualities are missing; no much larger clone stands one base away. CDR1 and CDR2, per the germline V gene, are MGHDK and SYGVNS. There are 16 amino acids in the CDR3, from cysteine to phenylalanine inclusive. Only the CDR3 region is kept as DNA, spanning 48 bases read in frame from base 1. Deletion took 2 bases off V and 0 bases off J, with a span of 13 bases between the germline ends. Stable Graves' hyperthyroidism was defined as the absence of progression to ophthalmopathy over 18 months of follow-up. Hyperthyroidism patients were newly diagnosed, with disease duration under 2 months, and aged 18 to 65 years. The study excluded patients with uncontrolled infections, other autoimmune diseases, pregnancy or lactation. Diagnoses were established on the basis of clinical symptoms, serum thyroxine and TRAb, thyroid ultrasound, and orbital computed tomography. PBMCs were isolated from more than 8 ml of fresh peripheral blood by Ficoll-Paque density gradient centrifugation. Total RNA was extracted with Trizol reagent, and quality was checked on an Agilent 2100 Bioanalyzer.

TCR beta CDR3 regions were amplified from RNA transcripts. The TCR CDR3 was subjected to a first round of RT-PCR using the HTBI primer set and the Qiagen OneStep RT-PCR kit. The libraries were constructed in a second round of multiplex PCR and then size-selected and purified. Sequencing of the libraries was done on an Illumina HiSeq2000 using paired-end 100 bp reads. In the authors' own workflow: SOAPnuke was used to process the raw data, throwing out any read that contained adapters or uncalled bases, had a mean Phred below 15, or lacked an exact constant-primer or identifier match. COPE v1.2.5 was used to merge high-quality paired reads, and clonotypes were defined as unique nucleotide sequences. Clonotypes were aligned to IMGT TRBV, TRBD and TRBJ reference segments using MiTCR v1.1. The analysis included only V-J combinations with a frequency above 0.0001, which together covered around 99% of the repertoires. The TCS score was defined as F50 (clonal expansion) divided by E x V (chaos), with BLOSUM62-based TCRdist calculated between CDR3 peptides within each V-J. Welch's t-statistics and random forest reduced approximately 520 V-J features to 10 to 15, which were used in a naive Bayes classifier (R e1071). TCRdb cleaned the public reads at Q25 with fastp, built clones with MiXCR and kept in-frame beta chains. Each CDR3 protein gets just one entry, which takes the most common genes and DNA from the rows behind it. The V and J calls follow TCRdb's processing rather than the paper's. This sample is represented by more than 150,000 distinct CDR3 sequences; about 18% of them were singletons. Together, the top ten hold roughly 29% of the sample.

The source of the sample is a study of T cells in Graves' hyperthyroidism and ophthalmopathy (dated by TCRdb to between 2017 and 2020). Some background on the complete study: Peripheral blood was sampled at the time of initial diagnosis, prior to any treatment. Whether ophthalmopathy could be predicted prospectively was tested in an independent validation cohort made up of fewer than 20 hyperthyroidism patients plus 17 patients who later progressed to ophthalmopathy. The 75 to 100 discovery patients were randomly divided into training and test sets at a 7:3 ratio. To identify TCR V-J signatures that set the groups apart, the researchers used a discovery cohort of 100 patients, made up of 40 to 45 with Graves' ophthalmopathy and around 58 with stable Graves' hyperthyroidism. The study also compared thyroid tissue and blood T-cell repertoires from about 6 Graves' hyperthyroidism patients. Following sampling, methimazole starting at 30 mg daily was given to hyperthyroidism patients, and high-dose intravenous methylprednisolone was given to ophthalmopathy patients. The paper reports TCR Vbeta CDR3 sequencing of over 130 peripheral blood samples: fewer than 50 ophthalmopathy, 70 to 85 hyperthyroidism and about 17 progressor patients.

What the work shows at the level of the full study, not this receptor alone: Ophthalmopathy was separated from stable hyperthyroidism by a 13 V-J signature model, with around 90% sensitivity and 81% to 82% specificity obtained in cross-validation and 80%/75% obtained in testing. In validation, the model predicted progression to ophthalmopathy with approximately 70% sensitivity and over 72% specificity, a median of about 6 months before onset. Sample size was not statistically predetermined, and investigators were not blinded to group allocation. Most expanded thyroid clonotypes (frequency above 0.001) were also detected in blood, a finding suggesting that blood repertoires may reflect thyroid immune responses.

The TCR was taken from a woman aged 45-59 years with Graves' hyperthyroidism. In this chain, TRBV25-1 is recombined with TRBJ1-1, with no D gene named confidently. The source material was blood. For the CDR3, the sequence is CASSEGSKTLNTEAFF. The DNA sequence reads TGTGCCAGCAGTGAAGGGAGTAAGACCTTGAACACTGAAGCTTTCTTT.